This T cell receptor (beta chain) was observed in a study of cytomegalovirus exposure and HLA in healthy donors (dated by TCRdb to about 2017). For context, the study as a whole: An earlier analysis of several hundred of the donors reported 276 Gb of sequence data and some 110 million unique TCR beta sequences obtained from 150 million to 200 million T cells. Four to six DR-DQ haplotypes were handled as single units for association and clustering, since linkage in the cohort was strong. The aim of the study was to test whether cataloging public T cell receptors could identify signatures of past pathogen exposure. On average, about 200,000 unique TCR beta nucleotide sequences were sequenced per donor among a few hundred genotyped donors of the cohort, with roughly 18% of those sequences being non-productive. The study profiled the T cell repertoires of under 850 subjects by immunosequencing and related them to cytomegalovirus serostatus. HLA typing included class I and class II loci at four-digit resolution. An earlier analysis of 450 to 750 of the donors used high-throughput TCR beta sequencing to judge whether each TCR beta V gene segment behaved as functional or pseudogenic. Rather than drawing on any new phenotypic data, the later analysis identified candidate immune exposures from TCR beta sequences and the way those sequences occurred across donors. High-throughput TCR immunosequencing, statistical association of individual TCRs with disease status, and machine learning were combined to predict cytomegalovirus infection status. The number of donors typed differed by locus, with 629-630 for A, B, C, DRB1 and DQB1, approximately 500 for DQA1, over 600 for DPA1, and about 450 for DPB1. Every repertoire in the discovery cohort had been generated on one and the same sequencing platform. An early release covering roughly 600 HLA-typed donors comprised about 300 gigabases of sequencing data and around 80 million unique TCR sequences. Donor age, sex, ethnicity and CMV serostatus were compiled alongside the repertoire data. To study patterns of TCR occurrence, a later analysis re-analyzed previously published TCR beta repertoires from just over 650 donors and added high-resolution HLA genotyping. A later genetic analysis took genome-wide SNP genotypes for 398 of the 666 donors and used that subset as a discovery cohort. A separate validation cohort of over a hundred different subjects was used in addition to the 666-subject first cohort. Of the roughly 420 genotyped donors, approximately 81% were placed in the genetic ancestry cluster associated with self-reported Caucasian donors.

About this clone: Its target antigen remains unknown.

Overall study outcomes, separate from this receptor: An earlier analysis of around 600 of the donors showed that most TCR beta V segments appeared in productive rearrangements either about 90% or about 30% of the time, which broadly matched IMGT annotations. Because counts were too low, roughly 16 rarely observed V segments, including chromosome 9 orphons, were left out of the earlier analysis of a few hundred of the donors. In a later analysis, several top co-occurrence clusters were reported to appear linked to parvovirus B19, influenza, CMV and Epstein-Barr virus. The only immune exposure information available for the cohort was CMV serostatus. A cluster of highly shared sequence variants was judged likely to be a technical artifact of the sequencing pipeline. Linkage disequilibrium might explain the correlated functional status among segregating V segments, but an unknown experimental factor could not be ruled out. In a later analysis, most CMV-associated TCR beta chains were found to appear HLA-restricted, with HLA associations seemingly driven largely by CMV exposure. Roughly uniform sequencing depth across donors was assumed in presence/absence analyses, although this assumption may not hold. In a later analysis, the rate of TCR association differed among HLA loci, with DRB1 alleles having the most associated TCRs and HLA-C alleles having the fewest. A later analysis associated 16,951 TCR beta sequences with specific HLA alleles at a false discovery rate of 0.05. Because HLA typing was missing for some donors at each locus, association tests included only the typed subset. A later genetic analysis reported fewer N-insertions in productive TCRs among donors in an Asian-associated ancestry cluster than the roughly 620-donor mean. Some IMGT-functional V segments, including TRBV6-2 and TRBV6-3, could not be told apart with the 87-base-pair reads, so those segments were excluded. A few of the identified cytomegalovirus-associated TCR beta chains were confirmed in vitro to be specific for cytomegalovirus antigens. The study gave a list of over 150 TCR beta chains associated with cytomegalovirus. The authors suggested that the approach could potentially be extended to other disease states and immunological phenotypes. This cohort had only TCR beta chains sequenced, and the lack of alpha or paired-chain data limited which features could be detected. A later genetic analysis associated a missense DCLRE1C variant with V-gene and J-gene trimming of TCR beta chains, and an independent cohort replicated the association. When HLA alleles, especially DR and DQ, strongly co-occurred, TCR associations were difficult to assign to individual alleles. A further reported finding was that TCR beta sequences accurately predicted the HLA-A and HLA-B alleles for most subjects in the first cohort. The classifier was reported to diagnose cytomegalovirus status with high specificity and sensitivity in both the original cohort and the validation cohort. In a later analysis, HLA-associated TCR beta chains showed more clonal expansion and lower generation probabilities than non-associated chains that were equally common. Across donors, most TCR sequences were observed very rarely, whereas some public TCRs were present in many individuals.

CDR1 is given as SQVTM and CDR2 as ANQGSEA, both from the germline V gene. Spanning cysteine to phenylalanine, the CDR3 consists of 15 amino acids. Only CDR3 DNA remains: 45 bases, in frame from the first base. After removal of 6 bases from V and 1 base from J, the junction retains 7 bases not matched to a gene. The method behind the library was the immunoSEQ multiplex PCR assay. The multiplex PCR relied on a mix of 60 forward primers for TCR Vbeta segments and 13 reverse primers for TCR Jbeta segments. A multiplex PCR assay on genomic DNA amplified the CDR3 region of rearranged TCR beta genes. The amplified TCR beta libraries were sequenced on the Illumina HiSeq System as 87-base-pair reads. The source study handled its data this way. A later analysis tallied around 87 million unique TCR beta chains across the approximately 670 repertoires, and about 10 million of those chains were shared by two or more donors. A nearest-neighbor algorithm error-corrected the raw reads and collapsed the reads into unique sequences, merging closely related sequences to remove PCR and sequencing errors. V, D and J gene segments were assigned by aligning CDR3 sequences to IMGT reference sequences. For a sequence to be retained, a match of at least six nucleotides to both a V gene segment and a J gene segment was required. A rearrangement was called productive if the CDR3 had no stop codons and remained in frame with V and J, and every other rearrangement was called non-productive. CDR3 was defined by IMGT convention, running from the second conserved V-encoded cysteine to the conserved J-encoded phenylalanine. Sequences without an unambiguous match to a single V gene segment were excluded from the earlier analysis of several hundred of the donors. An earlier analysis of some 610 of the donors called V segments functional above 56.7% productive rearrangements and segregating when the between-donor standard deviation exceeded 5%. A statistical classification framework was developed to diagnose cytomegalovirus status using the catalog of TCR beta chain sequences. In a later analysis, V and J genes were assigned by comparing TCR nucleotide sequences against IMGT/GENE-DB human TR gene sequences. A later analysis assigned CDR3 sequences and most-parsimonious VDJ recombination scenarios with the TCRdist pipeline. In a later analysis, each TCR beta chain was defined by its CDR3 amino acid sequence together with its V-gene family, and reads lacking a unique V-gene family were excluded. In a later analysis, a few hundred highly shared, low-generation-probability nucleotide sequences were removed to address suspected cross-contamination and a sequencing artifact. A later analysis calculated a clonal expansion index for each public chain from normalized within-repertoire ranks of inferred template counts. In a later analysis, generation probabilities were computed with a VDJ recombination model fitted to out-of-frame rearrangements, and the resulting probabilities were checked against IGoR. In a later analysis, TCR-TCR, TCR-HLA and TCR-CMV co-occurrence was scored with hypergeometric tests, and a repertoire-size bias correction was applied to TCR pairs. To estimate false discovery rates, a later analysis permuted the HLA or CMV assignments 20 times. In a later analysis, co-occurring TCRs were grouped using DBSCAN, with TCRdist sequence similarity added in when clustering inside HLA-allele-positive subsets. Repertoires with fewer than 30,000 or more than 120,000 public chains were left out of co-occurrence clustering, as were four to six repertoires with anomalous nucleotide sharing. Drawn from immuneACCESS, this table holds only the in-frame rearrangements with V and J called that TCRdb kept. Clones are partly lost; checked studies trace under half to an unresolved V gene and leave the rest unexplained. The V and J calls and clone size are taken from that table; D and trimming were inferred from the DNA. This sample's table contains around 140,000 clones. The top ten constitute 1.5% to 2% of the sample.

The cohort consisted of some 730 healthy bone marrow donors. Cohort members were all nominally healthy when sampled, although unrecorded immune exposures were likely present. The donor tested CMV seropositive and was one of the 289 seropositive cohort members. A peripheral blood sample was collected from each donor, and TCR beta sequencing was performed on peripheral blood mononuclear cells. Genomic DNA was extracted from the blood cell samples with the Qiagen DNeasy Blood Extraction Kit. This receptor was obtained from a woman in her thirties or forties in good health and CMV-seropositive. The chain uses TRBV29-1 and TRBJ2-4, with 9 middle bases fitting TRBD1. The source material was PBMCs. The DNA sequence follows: TGCAGCGTGTGGACCGGGACAGGGGCCAAAAACATTCAGTACTTC. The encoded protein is CSVWTGTGAKNIQYF.